The following is a TCR beta chain sequence with its context. Its antigen is unknown. There are no base qualities to consult, and no much larger clone falls within one base. The data belong to a study of OX40 agonist ivuxolimab in advanced cancers. In the study overall: Ivuxolimab was a fully human IgG2 agonistic monoclonal antibody targeting the costimulatory receptor OX40 (CD134). A male proportion of around 83% and a mean age of 60 years, ranging from roughly 20 to 80, were recorded for the dose-escalation cohort. The paper reports the monotherapy dose-escalation portion (N = 52 patients) of the phase I ivuxolimab trial. Intravenous ivuxolimab was administered to patients every 2 weeks at six dose levels: 0.01, 0.1, 0.3, 1.5, 3 and 10 mg/kg. Partial responses occurred in three dose-escalation patients, of whom one had hepatocellular carcinoma and two had cutaneous melanoma. Prior anti-PD-1, anti-PD-L1 or anti-CTLA-4 therapy was permitted, and approximately 39% of dose-escalation patients had received checkpoint inhibitors. The purpose of peripheral TCRbeta sequencing was to test whether ivuxolimab changed TCR sequence diversity and led to clonal T-cell expansion. Of the approximately 50 dose-escalation patients, hepatocellular carcinoma was present in about 20, melanoma in approximately 15, renal cell carcinoma in 9 and head and neck cancer in 9. Study-level results and caveats: Partial responders in the 0.1-3.0 mg/kg groups had among the lowest normalized peripheral clonal expansion, especially among CD8+ T cells. At doses from 0.1 to 3.0 mg/kg, clonal expansion was seen in both CD4+ and CD8+ blood T cells between baseline and week 6. After ivuxolimab, CD8+ T cells had more expanded clones than CD4+ T cells on average. Which antigens the clonally expanded peripheral T cells were specific for was not determined. Low levels of normalized T-cell clonal expansion were also shown by some nonresponding patients.

To sequence the TCRbeta CDR3 region, genomic DNA was isolated from the sorted cells. TCRbeta CDR3 regions were sequenced using the immunoSEQ Assay. The table comes from immuneACCESS by way of TCRdb, which keeps in-frame sequences with V and J called. Part of the clones is missing from these tables; in studies checked, under half for an unresolved V gene and the rest for unknown reasons. This sample lists about 68,000 clones; about 91% were detected once. The ten largest clones take up around 0.33% of the sample. The trial excluded patients who had a history of autoimmune disease or were on systemic immunosuppression. Peripheral blood for TCR sequencing was collected from all dose cohorts at baseline, on cycle 4 day 1, and on cycle 7 day 1. Samples came from an open-label, multicenter, first-in-human phase I dose-escalation trial of ivuxolimab. The trial enrolled adults with locally advanced or metastatic head and neck squamous cell, hepatocellular, melanoma or renal cell carcinoma. Before TCR sequencing, CD4+ T cells and CD8+ T cells were sorted from peripheral blood as separate populations.

Spanning cysteine to phenylalanine, the CDR3 consists of 12 amino acids. The CDR3 DNA has 36 bases and is translated from base 1. CDR1 and CDR2 are drawn from the germline V gene: MDHEN, SYDVKM. Trimming removed 3 bases from V and 7 bases from J, leaving 9 bases between the germline ends. The chain was built from TRBV28 and TRBJ1-2, with an unclear D gene assignment. The TCR sequence derives from an adult with an advanced solid tumor such as melanoma, head and neck, liver or kidney cancer. This sample comprised CD4+ or CD8+ T cells sorted from blood, obtained in a trial of the OX40 agonist ivuxolimab. The DNA sequence is given as TGTGCCAGCAGTTTCCCTTTCGGTGGCTACACCTTC. This gives the protein CASSFPFGGYTF.